This T cell receptor (beta chain) was recorded in a study of identical twins. TCRdb reprocessed the 5' RACE reads with MiXCR, giving one entry per CDR3 protein. Among 200,000 to 250,000 distinct CDR3 sequences listed, approximately 8.3% were seen once. V was shortened by 1 base and J by 6 bases, with 7 bases between the two germline ends. This CDR3 comprises 13 residues. Germline V gene lookup returns CDR1 SGHTA and CDR2 FQGNSA. The sample holds many counts of this clonotype. This sample also appeared in a second study, on yellow fever vaccine responses in identical twins. That work adds: As reported, the vaccine T cell response of twins seemed partly convergent and partly personalized.

The source is a woman aged 18-29 years in good health. The sample comprised memory (CD45RO+) T cells sorted from blood. The chain recombines TRBV7-2 with TRBJ2-1; D gene unclear. CDR3 in DNA: TGTGCCAGCAGCTTAGGGAGACTCAATGAGCAGTTCTTC. This translates into CASSLGRLNEQFF.